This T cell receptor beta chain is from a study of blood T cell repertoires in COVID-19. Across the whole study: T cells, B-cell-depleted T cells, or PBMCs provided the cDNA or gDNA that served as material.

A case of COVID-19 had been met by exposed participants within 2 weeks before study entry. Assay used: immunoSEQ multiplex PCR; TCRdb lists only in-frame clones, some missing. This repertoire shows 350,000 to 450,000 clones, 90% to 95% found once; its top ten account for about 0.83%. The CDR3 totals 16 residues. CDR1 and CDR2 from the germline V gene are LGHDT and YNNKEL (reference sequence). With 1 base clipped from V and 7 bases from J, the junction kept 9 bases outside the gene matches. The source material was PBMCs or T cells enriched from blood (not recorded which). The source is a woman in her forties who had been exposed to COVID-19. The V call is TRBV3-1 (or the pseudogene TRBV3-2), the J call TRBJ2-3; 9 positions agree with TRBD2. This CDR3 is CASSQGKRGAPHTQYF. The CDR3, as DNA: TGTGCCAGCAGCCAAGGGAAGCGGGGGGCCCCCCATACGCAGTATTTT.